These T cell receptor beta chains were read from a single sample in a study of blood T cell repertoires in COVID-19. TCRdb's table, derived via immunoSEQ multiplex PCR, lists solely in-frame clones and lacks some. Of roughly 15,000 clones listed, over 75% are singletons. The specimen sequenced was peripheral blood. These receptors were taken from a man in his fifties with active COVID-19. Each CDR3 is given with its conserved first and last residue. D genes are given only for firm matches. The size field is filled for only some rows; it gives once, few, many or a size class.

cdr3_length,clone_size,v_call,j_call,d_call,cdr3_aa,cdr3_nt
18,NA,TRBV27,TRBJ2-7,TRBD2,CASSLRYRAASGPYEQYF,TGTGCCAGCAGTTTAAGGTACCGGGCCGCTAGCGGACCCTACGAGCAGTACTTC
17,once,TRBV11-2,TRBJ2-7,TRBD2,CASSHSLRTSGAYEQYF,TGTGCCAGCAGCCATTCATTACGGACTAGCGGGGCATACGAGCAGTACTTC
14,NA,TRBV10-2,TRBJ2-7,TRBD1,CASSDLDRGKEQYF,TGCGCCAGCAGTGACCTGGACAGGGGCAAGGAGCAGTACTTC
16,NA,TRBV5-1,TRBJ2-2,NA,CASSSSGGAFAGELFF,TGCGCCAGCAGCTCTTCTGGGGGCGCATTCGCCGGGGAGCTGTTTTTT
13,few,TRBV24-1,TRBJ2-2,NA,CATSIGGPGELFF,TGTGCCACCAGTATTGGGGGCCCCGGGGAGCTGTTTTTT
15,NA,TRBV11-2,TRBJ1-5,NA,CASSLLGRSNQPQHF,TGTGCCAGCAGCTTACTTGGCAGAAGCAATCAGCCCCAGCATTTT
16,NA,TRBV7-6,TRBJ2-2,TRBD2,CASSPRLAANTGELFF,TGTGCCAGCAGCCCTAGACTAGCGGCGAACACCGGGGAGCTGTTTTTT
14,NA,TRBV7-9,TRBJ2-3,NA,CASSLEGSTDTQYF,TGTGCCAGCAGCTTGGAGGGGAGCACAGATACGCAGTATTTT
11,NA,TRBV7-2,TRBJ2-5,NA,CASSQRETQYF,TGTGCCAGCAGCCAGAGGGAGACCCAGTACTTC
13,NA,TRBV5-4,TRBJ2-1,TRBD2,CAEGVAGGNEQFF,TGTGCAGAGGGGGTAGCGGGAGGGAATGAGCAGTTCTTC
16,NA,TRBV2,TRBJ2-2,NA,CASSEEGLANTGELFF,TGTGCCAGCAGTGAAGAAGGCCTAGCGAACACCGGGGAGCTGTTTTTT
15,NA,TRBV7-2,TRBJ2-7,TRBD2,CASSPRLAGVQEQYF,TGTGCCAGCAGCCCCCGACTAGCGGGAGTTCAAGAGCAGTACTTC
11,NA,TRBV6-5,TRBJ1-2,NA,CASSPNTGRIF,TGTGCCAGCAGTCCAAACACTGGGAGGATTTTC